There are many counts of the clone carrying this T cell receptor (beta chain). Its antigen is undetermined. CDR3 length equals 15 residues. Germline V gives CDR1 SGHNT, CDR2 YYREEE (reference sequence). Germline trimming cut 5 bases from V and 0 bases from J; bases unmatched to any gene: 5. Amplification by 5'RACE using constant-segment primers produced TCR alpha and TCR beta cDNA libraries that carried sample barcodes and UMIs. TCRdb recomputed calls from the 5' RACE reads with MiXCR, one row per CDR3 protein. This table holds around 130,000 distinct CDR3 sequences, less than 6.5% found once. The sample originates from a study of T-cell memory formation after mild COVID-19. Whole-study results and caveats: Contracting CD4+ clones sat mainly in CM and EM; CD8+ in EMRA.

This TCR was recovered from an adult woman who had mild COVID-19 (a few samples of this study predate the infection). Cell type and time point are not known. The sample taken for sequencing was PBMCs or a T cell subset sorted from them (not recorded which). The V call is TRBV5-4, the J call TRBJ2-1; 7 nucleotides line up with TRBD2. The DNA of the CDR3 is TGTGCCAGCAGGGATGCTAGCGGCTCCTACAATGAGCAGTTCTTC. It specifies CASRDASGSYNEQFF.